Below are 2 T cell receptor beta chains sequenced from a single sample in a study of cytomegalovirus exposure and HLA in healthy donors. The PCR made use of 60 Vbeta and 13 Jbeta primers. Assay used: immunoSEQ multiplex PCR; TCRdb lists only in-frame clones, some missing. The sample records approximately 150,000 clones, 80% to 90% being singletons. Sequencing used PBMCs. Receptor source: a woman in her 40s in good health and CMV-seropositive.

This chain connects TRBV19 to TRBJ2-4, with 10 bases matching TRBD1. The CDR3 runs to 19 residues. The ends lost 7 bases at V and 0 bases at J; junction bases unmatched: 15. Looked up from germline, CDR1 is LNHDA and CDR2 is SQIVND (reference sequence). The CDR3 reads CASTTPTGQGREAKNIQYF. The DNA of the CDR3 is TGTGCCAGTACTACACCTACGGGACAGGGGAGGGAAGCCAAAAACATTCAGTACTTC.

In its sample, this clone was seen a few times. The V call is TRBV6-1, the J call TRBJ1-5, with D hard to call. V was clipped by 2 bases and J by 0 bases, with 11 bases between them. The CDR3 has 16 residues. The germline gives CDR1 MNHNS, CDR2 SASEGT. The CDR3 spells CASSELGTISNQPQHF. CDR3 coding DNA: TGTGCCAGCAGTGAATTGGGCACCATTAGCAATCAGCCCCAGCATTTT.